The clone carrying this T cell receptor (beta chain) was seen many times. The target antigen is unknown. This entry comes from a study of T-cell reconstitution after alpha-beta-depleted transplantation in children. Findings of the study overall: Reports say that about two months after transplant, the alpha-beta T cells came out of several hundred graft clones that had expanded.

The TCRbeta library was prepared with unique molecular identifiers. TCRdb called the PCR reads again in MiXCR, with one record for every CDR3 protein. The table has 200,000 to 250,000 distinct CDR3 sequences, approximately 7% seen once. Trimming took off 0 bases at V and 4 bases at J, with 11 bases between the two ends. This CDR3 has 15 residues. Germline V gene data show CDR1 as LGHNA and CDR2 as YSLEER. The sample in question was PBMCs, obtained before TCRalphabeta/CD19-depleted stem cell transplant. The TCR sequence derives from a boy aged 2 to 10 with acute lymphoblastic leukemia, due to receive a stem cell transplant. The chain joins TRBV4-3 to TRBJ2-3; a weak D match, TRBD2 (6 bases). DNA for the CDR3: TGCGCCAGCAGCCAAGAAGAGCGGGCAGCAGATACGCAGTATTTT. The encoded protein is CASSQEERAADTQYF.